Listed below are T cell receptor beta chains from one sample, sequenced in a study of metastatic and nonmetastatic thyroid tumors. TCRdb re-called clones from the PCR reads using MiXCR. Seen here are about 43,000 clones, less than 3.5% observed once, and the top ten hold approximately 9.8%. Sequenced material: blood. The receptors here all came from a female donor with papillary thyroid cancer or a benign thyroid nodule (not recorded which). Some clones in this sample may be carry-over from other donors' samples. The CDR3 runs from the conserved cysteine through the conserved F or W. The D gene is left open where the match is weak. The listing skips clone size in some rows; elsewhere it reads once, few, many or a size class.

size	V	J	D	CDR3	DNA
many	TRBV3-1	TRBJ2-3	NA	CASSPGRASTQYF	TGTGCCAGCAGTCCAGGACGGGCAAGTACGCAGTATTTT
NA	TRBV6-1	TRBJ1-1	TRBD1	CASSEESGGGVEAFF	TGTGCCAGCAGTGAAGAGTCAGGGGGCGGGGTTGAAGCTTTCTTT
many	TRBV5-1	TRBJ1-6	NA	CASSLRGIGANSPLHF	TGCGCCAGCAGCTTGCGGGGGATCGGGGCTAATTCACCCCTCCACTTT
few	TRBV6-1	TRBJ1-1	NA	CASSEAIGGGNTEAFF	TGTGCCAGCAGTGAAGCGATTGGGGGGGGGAACACTGAAGCTTTCTTT
many	TRBV5-5	TRBJ2-5	NA	CASSTSGEETQYF	TGTGCCAGCAGCACCTCTGGGGAGGAGACCCAGTACTTC
many	TRBV12-3/TRBV12-4	TRBJ2-7	NA	CASTRERAYEQYF	TGTGCCAGCACTCGGGAGCGGGCCTACGAGCAGTACTTC
few	TRBV27	TRBJ2-7	NA	CGRGSRRYEQYF	TGTGGTCGGGGGAGCCGCCGCTACGAGCAGTACTTC
NA	TRBV28	TRBJ1-1	NA	CASSLPLTEAFF	TGTGCCAGCAGTCTCCCCCTCACTGAAGCTTTCTTT
NA	TRBV24-1	TRBJ1-1	NA	CATSGENTEAFF	TGTGCCACCAGTGGGGAGAACACTGAAGCTTTCTTT
many	TRBV28	TRBJ2-2	NA	CATFGGLTTGELFF	TGTGCCACCTTCGGGGGCTTAACCACCGGGGAGCTGTTTTTT
many	TRBV6-1	TRBJ1-1	TRBD1	CASSAGQGEAFF	TGTGCCAGCAGTGCCGGACAGGGTGAAGCTTTCTTT
few	TRBV6-4	TRBJ2-1	TRBD2	CASTSGRANEQFF	TGTGCCAGCACTAGCGGGAGGGCCAATGAGCAGTTCTTC
many	TRBV6-4	TRBJ2-3	TRBD2	CASSEERGSTDTQYF	TGTGCCAGCAGTGAGGAGCGGGGTAGCACAGATACGCAGTATTTT
NA	TRBV20-1	TRBJ1-5	NA	CSVRTYGGQPQHF	TGCAGTGTCCGAACGTATGGGGGGCAGCCCCAGCATTTT
few	TRBV28	TRBJ1-6	NA	CASRREFSYNSPLHF	TGTGCCAGCAGACGGGAATTCTCCTATAATTCACCCCTCCACTTT
many	TRBV5-6	TRBJ2-1	TRBD2	CASSLALAGDPVPFF	TGTGCCAGCAGCTTGGCCCTAGCGGGAGACCCAGTACCGTTCTTC
NA	TRBV6-1	TRBJ2-1	NA	CASSERLGNEQFF	TGTGCCAGCAGTGAAAGACTAGGGAATGAGCAGTTCTTC
NA	TRBV19	TRBJ1-2	NA	CASSLDNPPYYYGYTF	TGTGCCAGTAGTTTGGACAATCCCCCATACTACTATGGCTACACCTTC
many	TRBV14	TRBJ1-2	NA	CASSQVMLGGGYTF	TGTGCCAGCAGCCAAGTTATGTTGGGAGGTGGCTACACCTTC
many	TRBV7-3	TRBJ2-1	NA	CASSPNGNEQFF	TGTGCCAGCAGCCCAAACGGGAATGAGCAGTTCTTC
many	TRBV19	TRBJ2-6	NA	CASSIRTGANVLTF	TGTGCCAGTAGTATCCGGACTGGGGCCAACGTCCTGACTTTC
NA	TRBV30	TRBJ2-2	NA	CAWREQGAANTGELFF	TGTGCCTGGAGGGAACAGGGTGCCGCGAACACCGGGGAGCTGTTTTTT
once	TRBV27	TRBJ2-2	NA	CASSLMYGTGELFF	TGTGCCAGCAGTTTAATGTACGGAACCGGGGAGCTGTTTTTT
many	TRBV20-1	TRBJ1-2	NA	CSARRDYGYTF	TGCAGTGCTAGAAGGGACTATGGCTACACCTTC
few	TRBV20-1	TRBJ2-3	TRBD2	CSASLLASGRPDTQYF	TGCAGTGCCAGCCTTCTGGCTAGCGGGAGACCAGATACGCAGTATTTT
NA	TRBV6-1	TRBJ1-1	NA	CASSEGSRVGTEAFF	TGTGCCAGCAGTGAAGGATCGAGGGTTGGCACTGAAGCTTTCTTT
many	TRBV20-1	TRBJ1-1	NA	CSASSKGEAFF	TGCAGTGCCTCATCGAAGGGGGAAGCTTTCTTT
many	TRBV24-1	TRBJ2-1	NA	CATSDPREESSYNEQFF	TGTGCCACCAGTGACCCACGAGAGGAGAGCTCCTACAATGAGCAGTTCTTC
few	TRBV20-1	TRBJ1-6	NA	CSAVSSSYNSPLHF	TGCAGTGCAGTTTCGAGCTCCTATAATTCACCCCTCCACTTT
many	TRBV3-1	TRBJ2-2	TRBD1	CASSRRTGINTGELFF	TGTGCCAGCAGCCGACGGACAGGAATAAACACCGGGGAGCTGTTTTTT
NA	TRBV5-1	TRBJ2-2	NA	CARVPRPSKTGELFF	TGCGCCAGGGTCCCCAGGCCCTCAAAGACCGGGGAGCTGTTTTTT
many	TRBV6-5	TRBJ1-1	NA	CASSYSNHLGTEAFF	TGTGCCAGCAGTTACTCGAATCACCTGGGCACTGAAGCTTTCTTT
many	TRBV24-1	TRBJ2-1	NA	CATSDPDQFNEQFF	TGTGCCACCAGTGACCCCGACCAGTTCAATGAGCAGTTCTTC
NA	TRBV12-3/TRBV12-4	TRBJ1-2	NA	CASTLPGASGYTF	TGTGCCAGCACTTTACCGGGGGCAAGTGGCTACACCTTC
few	TRBV19	TRBJ1-1	TRBD1	CASSGQGWPEAFF	TGTGCCAGTAGTGGACAGGGGTGGCCTGAAGCTTTCTTT